The 9 T cell receptor beta chains below were found in one sample sequenced in a study of neoadjuvant anti-PD-1 for oral cavity cancer (dated by TCRdb to 2020 to 2023). Library preparation was by the immunoSEQ multiplex PCR assay. TCRdb provides this immuneACCESS table in a form limited to in-frame rearrangements. Some clones are lacking; in checked studies, under half of them reflect an unresolved V gene, and why the rest are absent is not known. The sample table records tens of thousands of clones; 86% of these occur just once. The top ten clones comprise 2.5% to 3.5% of the sample. The sample's time point label, decoded: after neoadjuvant nivolumab, at surgical resection. This specimen consisted of PBMCs, obtained after nivolumab (anti-PD-1) treatment. These receptors all stem from a person aged 40-85 years with oral cavity squamous cell carcinoma.

The rearrangement links TRBV5-1 to TRBJ1-2; 8 bases are shared with TRBD1. The length of the CDR3 is 15 residues. After removal of 2 bases from V and 4 bases from J, the junction contained 7 bases not matched to a gene. Germline V gene sequence: CDR1 SGHRS, CDR2 YFSETQ. The CDR3 DNA reads as TGCGCCAGCAGCTTTGGACAGGGCGAAAGCTATGGCTACACCTTC. Residues: CASSFGQGESYGYTF. The full variable domain, completed using reference TRBV5-1 and TRBJ1-2, is KAGVTQTPRYLIKTRGQQVTLSCSPISGHRSVSWYQQTPGQGLQFLFEYFSETQRNKGNFPGRFSGRQFSNSRSEMNVSTLELGDSALYLCASSFGQGESYGYTFGSGTRLTVV.

The chain uses TRBV18 and TRBJ1-2, with 8 bases that match TRBD1. The CDR3 totals 15 residues. Per the germline V gene, CDR1 is KGHSH and CDR2 is LQKENI. The V segment lost 2 bases and the J segment 5 bases; nucleotides outside the gene matches: 7. CDR3 bases: TGTGCCAGCTCACCAGGACAGGGTGTTAGTTATGGCTACACCTTC. Its protein product is CASSPGQGVSYGYTF. The full variable domain, rest sourced from reference TRBV18 and TRBJ1-2, is NAGVMQNPRHLVRRRGQEARLRCSPMKGHSHVYWYRQLPEEGLKFMVYLQKENIIDESGMPKERFSAEFPKEGPSILRIQQVVRGDSAAYFCASSPGQGVSYGYTFGSGTRLTVV.

This chain links TRBV30 with TRBJ1-5; unclear D gene. From germline, CDR1 is GTSNPN and CDR2 SVGIG (reference sequence). V was cut by 7 bases and J by 7 bases, with 14 bases left in between. The CDR3 covers 12 residues. CDR3 amino acids: CALDGGRQPQHF. Here the CDR3 DNA reads TGTGCCTTGGACGGTGGGAGGCAGCCCCAGCATTTT. The variable domain in full, with the rest retrieved from reference TRBV30 and TRBJ1-5, is SQTIHQWPATLVQPVGSPLSLECTVEGTSNPNLYWYRQAAGRGLQLLFYSVGIGQISSEVPQNLSASRPQDRQFILSSKKLLLSDSGFYLCALDGGRQPQHFGDGTRLSIL.

This chain uses TRBV7-9 with TRBJ1-6; the D is unclear. Trimming left V 4 bases short and J 3 bases short, with 10 bases between. This CDR3 has 15 residues. The germline gives CDR1 SEHNR, CDR2 FQNEAQ (reference sequence). The CDR3 DNA is TGTGCCAGCAGCTCCCGGAATTTCTATAATTCACCCCTCCACTTT. Encoded protein: CASSSRNFYNSPLHF. The full variable domain, in which reference TRBV7-9 and TRBJ1-6 provide the parts outside the CDR3, is DTGVSQNPRHKITKRGQNVTFRCDPISEHNRLYWYRQTLGQGPEFLTYFQNEAQLEKSRLLSDRFSAERPKGSFSTLEIQRTEQGDSAMYLCASSSRNFYNSPLHFGNGTRLTVT.

The CDR3 is CASSQGLAGYEQYF. Here the CDR3 DNA reads TGTGCCAGCAGTCAGGGACTAGCGGGGTACGAGCAGTACTTC. This chain connects TRBV27 to TRBJ2-7; TRBD2 matches 13 bases. Germline trimming cut 5 bases from V and 4 bases from J; bases unmatched to any gene: 2. The CDR3 is 14 residues long. From germline, CDR1 is MNHEY and CDR2 SMNVEV (reference sequence).

The chain combines TRBV15 with TRBJ1-2, with 7 bases lining up with TRBD1. The J segment lost 8 bases and the V segment lost 1 base, leaving 10 bases of the junction unmatched. The CDR3 consists of 15 residues. Germline V gene sequence: CDR1 LNHNV, CDR2 YYDKDF (reference sequence). The CDR3 sequence is CATSRVGGRNVGYTF. CDR3 bases: TGTGCCACCAGCAGAGTAGGGGGCCGAAATGTCGGCTACACCTTC.

The genes are TRBV11-2 and TRBJ2-6, with 9 bases that match TRBD1. Losses at the gene ends were 6 bases for V and 1 base for J; bases not matched to a gene: 7. The germline gives CDR1 SGHAT, CDR2 FQNNGV. The CDR3 consists of 17 residues. CDR3 nucleotide sequence: TGTGCCAGCAGAACCGGGACAGGGCGGTCTGGGGCCAACGTCCTGACTTTC. Its protein product is CASRTGTGRSGANVLTF.

This chain connects TRBV25-1 to TRBJ2-7; D not resolved. Germline lookup yields CDR1 MGHDK and CDR2 SYGVNS. The germline V and J ends were trimmed by 1 base and 1 base, with 11 bases remaining between them. This CDR3 has 15 residues. The CDR3 region has the DNA TGTGCCAGCAGTGAATCCCTGGAGTCTTCCTACGAGCAGTACTTC. Translation gives CASSESLESSYEQYF.

The chain links TRBV15 to TRBJ1-1, with unresolved D. Trimming left V 1 base short and J 1 base short, with 16 bases between. The CDR3 is 17 residues long. Looked up from germline, CDR1 is LNHNV and CDR2 is YYDKDF (reference sequence). In DNA, the CDR3 is TGTGCCACCAGCAGAGGAATGTTGGGCAGTAAGAACACTGAAGCTTTCTTT. It translates to CATSRGMLGSKNTEAFF.